Sequencing of this T cell receptor (beta chain) was carried out in a study of CD8+CD57+ T cells in acquired aplastic anemia. The use of genomic DNA as template underpinned the TCR beta VDJ and CDR3 profiling. TCRdb re-called the reads with MiXCR, one entry per CDR3 protein. Among 450,000 to 600,000 distinct CDR3 sequences listed, around 30% were seen once. By flow cytometry, patients selected for sequencing had shown an expansion of CD8+CD57+ cells. The CDR3 runs to 16 residues. V lost 0 bases, J lost 1 base, and 11 bases lay in between. Germline V gene sequence: CDR1 SGHNT, CDR2 YYREEE (reference sequence). There are a few counts of this clonotype.

This chain links TRBV5-4 with TRBJ1-3; D is uncertain. The TCR was taken from a human donor with aplastic anemia. Material: sorted CD4+, CD8+, or CD8+CD57+ T cells (not recorded which) from PBMCs. In DNA form, the CDR3 reads TGTGCCAGCAGCTTGGTGGGCAGCCGGTCTGGAAACACCATATATTTT. The encoded protein is CASSLVGSRSGNTIYF.